This TCR beta chain comes out of a study of T cells in Graves' hyperthyroidism and ophthalmopathy. Across the whole study: It was at initial diagnosis, before any treatment, that peripheral blood was collected. Study results and caveats: Among thyroid clonotypes expanded above 0.001, most also appeared in blood.

Amplification of TCR beta CDR3 regions used RNA as the template. HTBI primers drove first-round RT-PCR of the TCR CDR3. TCRdb re-derived calls from the multiplex PCR reads in MiXCR, one entry per CDR3 protein. The sample carries 700,000 or so distinct CDR3 sequences, over 15% recorded once. The table lists this clonotype with many counts. Its antigen remains unidentified. Graves' hyperthyroidism showing no ophthalmopathy progression within 18 months was considered stable. Every diagnosis used clinical symptoms, serum thyroxine and TRAb, thyroid ultrasound and orbital computed tomography. V gave up 4 bases and J gave up 3 bases; unmatched junction bases: 8. Germline assignment: CDR1 SGHTA and CDR2 FQGNSA. The CDR3 sequence is 15 residues long.

This chain links TRBV7-2 with TRBJ1-1; 7 bases agree with TRBD1. The sample taken for sequencing was blood. The sequence derives from a man between 18 and 29 years old with Graves' hyperthyroidism. The CDR3 spells CASSSVTGYDTEAFF. The DNA of the CDR3 is TGTGCCAGCAGCTCCGTGACAGGGTACGACACTGAAGCTTTCTTT.